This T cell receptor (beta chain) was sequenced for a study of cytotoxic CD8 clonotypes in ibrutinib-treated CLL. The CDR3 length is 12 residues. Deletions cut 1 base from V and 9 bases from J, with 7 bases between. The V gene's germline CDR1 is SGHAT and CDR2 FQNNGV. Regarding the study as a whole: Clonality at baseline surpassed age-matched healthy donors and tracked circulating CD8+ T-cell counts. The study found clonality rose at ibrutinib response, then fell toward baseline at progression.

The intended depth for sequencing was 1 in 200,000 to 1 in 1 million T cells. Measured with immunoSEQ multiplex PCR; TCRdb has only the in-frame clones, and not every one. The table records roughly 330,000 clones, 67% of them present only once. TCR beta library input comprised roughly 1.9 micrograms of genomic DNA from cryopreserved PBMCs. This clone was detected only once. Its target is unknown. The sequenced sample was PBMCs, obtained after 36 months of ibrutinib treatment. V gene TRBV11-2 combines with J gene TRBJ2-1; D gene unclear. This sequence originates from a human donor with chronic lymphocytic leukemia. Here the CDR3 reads CASSLGLPEQFF. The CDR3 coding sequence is TGTGCCAGCAGCTTAGGCCTCCCTGAGCAGTTCTTC.